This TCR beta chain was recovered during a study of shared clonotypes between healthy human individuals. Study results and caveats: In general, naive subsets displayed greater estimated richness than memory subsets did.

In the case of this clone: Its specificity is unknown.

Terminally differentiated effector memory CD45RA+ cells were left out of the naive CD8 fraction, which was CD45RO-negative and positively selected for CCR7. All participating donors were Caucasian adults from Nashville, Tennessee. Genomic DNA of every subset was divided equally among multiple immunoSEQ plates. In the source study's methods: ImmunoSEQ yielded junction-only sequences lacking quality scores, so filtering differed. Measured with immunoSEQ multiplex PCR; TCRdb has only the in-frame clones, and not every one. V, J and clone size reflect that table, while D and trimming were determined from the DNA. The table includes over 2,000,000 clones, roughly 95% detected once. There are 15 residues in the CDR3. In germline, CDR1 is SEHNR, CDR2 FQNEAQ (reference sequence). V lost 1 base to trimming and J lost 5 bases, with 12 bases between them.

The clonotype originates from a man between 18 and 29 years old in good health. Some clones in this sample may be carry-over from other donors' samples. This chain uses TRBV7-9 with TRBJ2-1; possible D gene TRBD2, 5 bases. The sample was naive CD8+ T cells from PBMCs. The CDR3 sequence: CASSLGSRLNNEQFF. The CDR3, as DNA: TGTGCCAGCAGCTTAGGTAGTCGACTAAACAATGAGCAGTTCTTC.